The 14 T cell receptor beta chains in this list originate from one sample, sequenced in a study of shared clonotypes between healthy human individuals. Measured with immunoSEQ multiplex PCR; TCRdb has only the in-frame clones, and not every one. The sample consists of 1.6 million or so clones, about 98.5% of them appearing once. Sequencing input: naive CD4+ T cells sorted from blood. As to subset: CD45RA+ positively selected. Source of these receptors: a man aged 25-45 years in good health.

The chain's CDR3 is CAWSQGVNTEAFF. Written as DNA, the CDR3 is TGTGCCTGGAGTCAAGGGGTAAACACTGAAGCTTTCTTT. J is TRBJ1-1 and V is TRBV30, with D possibly being TRBD1 (5 bases). This CDR3 has 13 amino acids. V shed 2 bases and J shed 2 bases, with 9 bases lying between them. The V gene's germline CDR1 is GTSNPN and CDR2 SVGIG (reference sequence).

The CDR3 sequence is CSAQGPHEQYF. The CDR3 nucleotides are TGCAGTGCACAGGGTCCCCACGAGCAGTACTTC. J is TRBJ2-7 and V is TRBV20-1, with D possibly matching TRBD1 (6 bases). V was shortened by 6 bases and J by 5 bases, with 11 bases between the two germline ends. Germline V gene sequence: CDR1 DFQATT, CDR2 SNEGSKA (reference sequence). The CDR3 covers 11 residues.

This chain uses TRBV29-1 with TRBJ2-1, with a weak D call TRBD2 (7 bases). V was clipped by 8 bases and J by 8 bases, with 19 bases between them. This CDR3 is 13 amino acids long. In germline, CDR1 is SQVTM, CDR2 ANQGSEA. CDR3 sequence reads: CSWGGLALHEQFF. The CDR3 DNA is TGCAGCTGGGGGGGGCTAGCTTTACATGAGCAGTTCTTC.

This chain joins TRBV12-5 and TRBJ2-3; TRBD1 agrees at 8 bases. V trimming: 1 base; J trimming: 1 base; junction bases outside the gene matches: 4. Germline V CDR1 and CDR2: LGHNT, FRNRAP. The CDR3 totals 16 residues. The CDR3 DNA follows: TGTGCTAGTGGTTTGGGAGAGACAGGGGGCACAGATACGCAGTATTTT. It translates to CASGLGETGGTDTQYF.

The CDR3 protein is CASGEANSPLHF. CDR3 DNA sequence: TGTGCCAGCGGGGAGGCGAATTCACCCCTCCACTTT. The V and J genes are TRBV9 and TRBJ1-6; D gene uncertain. Trimming removed 7 bases at V and 7 bases at J, with 9 bases between. Germline V gives CDR1 SGDLS, CDR2 YYNGEE. The CDR3 spans 12 residues. Together with reference TRBV9 and TRBJ1-6, the CDR3 gives the full variable domain: DSGVTQTPKHLITATGQRVTLRCSPRSGDLSVYWYQQSLDQGLQFLIQYYNGEERAKGNILERFSAQQFPDLHSELNLSSLELGDSALYFCASGEANSPLHFGNGTRLTVT.

This clone was counted between two and nine times. The CDR3 DNA is TGTGCCAGCAGCTACGGTCGTTCCTACGAGCAGTACTTC. It specifies CASSYGRSYEQYF. The chain has TRBV5-4 and TRBJ2-7; D unresolved. From germline, CDR1 is SGHNT and CDR2 YYREEE (reference sequence). This CDR3 has 13 residues. V shed 3 bases and J shed 1 base, with 8 bases lying between them.

The chain carries TRBV7-9 and TRBJ2-7; 7 bases map to TRBD2. The CDR3 runs 15 residues. Trimming took 5 bases from V and 3 from J; bases not matched to a gene: 10. Germline assignment: CDR1 SEHNR and CDR2 FQNEAQ (reference sequence). The CDR3 spells CASSPRRTSDYEQYF. CDR3 coding DNA: TGTGCCAGCAGCCCCCGTCGTACTAGCGACTACGAGCAGTACTTC.

This chain uses TRBV15 with TRBJ2-7, with D possibly matching TRBD2 (7 bases). CDR1 is LNHNV, CDR2 YYDKDF, per germline (reference sequence). The germline V and J ends were trimmed by 5 bases and 5 bases, with 10 bases remaining between them. This CDR3 contains 12 residues. CDR3 bases: TGTGCCACCAGCGGGGGGGGCGACGAGCAGTACTTC. This encodes CATSGGGDEQYF.

The chain joins TRBV11-3 to TRBJ1-1; the D gene is possibly TRBD1 (6 bases). CDR1 is SGHNT, CDR2 YENEEA, per germline. The CDR3 length is 15 residues. Between the trimmed V and J ends, which lost 5 bases and 1 base, there was a span of 14 bases. CDR3 DNA: TGTGCCAGCAGCCGAGGCGGGGGCCGGAACACTGAAGCTTTCTTT. Protein sequence: CASSRGGGRNTEAFF.

The rearrangement uses TRBV18 and TRBJ2-7, with D possibly matching TRBD2 (5 bases). Trimming removed 2 bases from V and 5 bases from J, with 19 bases in between. CDR1 KGHSH and CDR2 LQKENI come from the germline V gene. This CDR3 contains 16 residues. The CDR3 coding sequence is TGTGCCAGCTCACCAGTGATGGTTCCGGGGAGCCACGAGCAGTACTTC. Translation gives CASSPVMVPGSHEQYF.

The V call is TRBV25-1, the J call TRBJ2-1; D gene ambiguous. The V gene's germline CDR1 is MGHDK and CDR2 SYGVNS. The CDR3 is 15 amino acids. The ends were cut back, 3 bases at V and 6 bases at J, with 15 bases in the middle. The CDR3 loop reads CASSELGPSSNEQFF. CDR3 in DNA: TGTGCCAGCAGTGAGTTAGGGCCCTCAAGCAATGAGCAGTTCTTC.

The rearrangement uses TRBV14 and TRBJ2-1; TRBD2 aligns across 10 bases. CDR1 SGHDN and CDR2 FVKESK come from the germline V gene. The V segment lost 0 bases and the J segment 4 bases; nucleotides outside the gene matches: 3. This CDR3 comprises 16 residues. The CDR3 sequence: CASSQDTSGKYNEQFF. DNA for the CDR3: TGTGCCAGCAGCCAAGATACTAGCGGGAAGTACAATGAGCAGTTCTTC.

This clone was detected once. J is TRBJ1-1 and V is TRBV7-9; D remains unclear. Germline V gene data show CDR1 as SEHNR and CDR2 as FQNEAQ (reference sequence). The germline V and J ends were trimmed by 2 bases and 3 bases, with 16 bases remaining between them. CDR3 length: 16 amino acids. The chain's CDR3 is CASSLWAGPGDTEAFF. In nucleotides, the CDR3 is TGTGCCAGCAGCTTATGGGCAGGACCGGGAGACACTGAAGCTTTCTTT.

With respect to this clone: Other DNA sequences in the sample encode the same CDR3. The V call is TRBV5-1, the J call TRBJ2-7, with TRBD1 matching 8 bases. The CDR3 has 15 residues. V lost 0 bases, J lost 2 bases, and 4 bases stayed unmatched. Per the germline V gene, CDR1 is SGHRS and CDR2 is YFSETQ. CDR3 region: CASSLEDRVPYEQYF. Here the CDR3 DNA reads TGCGCCAGCAGCTTGGAGGACAGGGTTCCCTACGAGCAGTACTTC.